These 8 T cell receptor beta chains were sequenced from one sample in a study of T cells after posttransplantation cyclophosphamide. This table comes from immunoSEQ multiplex PCR, and its TCRdb copy is limited to in-frame clones, with some not included. The sample was found to contain over 25,000 clones, and every one recurs. Sequenced sample: PBMCs. These receptors all come from a woman aged 55-69 years in good health, CMV-negative, and a related stem cell transplant donor.

This clone was seen repeatedly, ten times or more. The DNA of the CDR3 is TGTGCTAGTTCACCTGGGGGACGGACCGGGGGTAATCAGCCCCAGCATTTT. Translation gives CASSPGGRTGGNQPQHF. This sequence joins TRBV12-5 and TRBJ1-5; D might be TRBD1 (5 bases). The CDR3 totals 17 residues. CDR1 is LGHNT, CDR2 FRNRAP, per germline. V lost 8 bases, J lost 4 bases, and 24 bases lay in between.

The table lists this clone with many counts. The J gene is TRBJ1-2, the V gene TRBV28; 7 positions match TRBD1. From germline, CDR1 is MDHEN and CDR2 SYDVKM. The CDR3 extends over 16 amino acids. With V trimmed by 5 bases and J by 4 bases, 13 bases remained unmatched. The CDR3 DNA reads TGTGCCAGCAGTGGCCGACAGGGAGGGGATATCTATGGCTACACCTTC. Residues: CASSGRQGGDIYGYTF.

This clone was counted ten times or more. The chain couples TRBV2 to TRBJ1-2; D ambiguous. The CDR3 is 12 amino acids. Germline V gene data show CDR1 as SNHLY and CDR2 as FYNNEI. The V gene lost 4 bases and the J gene lost 4 bases, with 7 bases spanning the gap. The CDR3 DNA follows: TGTGCCAGCAGTGCAGCCAGCTATGGCTACACCTTC. Translated: CASSAASYGYTF.

There are many counts of this clone. V is TRBV28 and J is TRBJ2-7; 12 nucleotides match TRBD1. This CDR3 spans 15 amino acids. The V and J ends lost 6 bases and 5 bases, in that order; junction bases with no gene match: 8. Germline CDR1 and CDR2: MDHEN and SYDVKM. The CDR3 loop reads CASRFPGQGANEQYF. CDR3 DNA sequence: TGTGCCAGCAGATTTCCGGGACAGGGGGCCAACGAGCAGTACTTC.

This clone showed up many times. The chain couples TRBV4-1 to TRBJ2-6; 8 bases are a match to TRBD1. The CDR3 is 15 residues long. Germline CDR1 is MGHRA and CDR2 is YSYEKL. The V and J ends lost 4 bases and 2 bases, in that order; junction bases with no gene match: 1. The CDR3: CASSPTGAGANVLTF. CDR3 nucleotides: TGCGCCAGCAGCCCGACAGGGGCTGGGGCCAACGTCCTGACTTTC.

This clone has more than one count but fewer than ten. The V call is TRBV7-2, the J call TRBJ2-2; no clear D gene. Germline CDR1 reads SGHTA; CDR2 reads FQGNSA. The CDR3 spans 11 residues. V was pared by 5 bases and J by 6 bases, with 4 bases between. CDR3 region: CASSRAGELFF. Here the CDR3 DNA reads TGTGCCAGCAGCCGCGCCGGGGAGCTGTTTTTT.

Ten or more counts support this clone. The rearrangement uses TRBV6-2 or TRBV6-3 and TRBJ1-1; D uncertain. Trimming cost V 6 bases and J 6 bases, with 14 bases left between them. The CDR3 runs 13 residues. Germline V gene data show CDR1 as MNHEY and CDR2 as SVGEGT. Here the CDR3 DNA reads TGTGCCAGCAGACGGTTCGAATTTGCTGAAGCTTTCTTT. Amino acids: CASRRFEFAEAFF.

This clone came up many times. The chain has TRBV5-1 and TRBJ2-7, with 10 bases lining up with TRBD1. This CDR3 region has 14 residues. J was trimmed by 0 bases and V by 4 bases; bases with no gene match: 1. Germline V lookup: CDR1 SGHRS, CDR2 YFSETQ. The CDR3 DNA reads as TGCGCCAGCAGCAGGACAGGGGGCTCCTACGAGCAGTACTTC. Translation: CASSRTGGSYEQYF.